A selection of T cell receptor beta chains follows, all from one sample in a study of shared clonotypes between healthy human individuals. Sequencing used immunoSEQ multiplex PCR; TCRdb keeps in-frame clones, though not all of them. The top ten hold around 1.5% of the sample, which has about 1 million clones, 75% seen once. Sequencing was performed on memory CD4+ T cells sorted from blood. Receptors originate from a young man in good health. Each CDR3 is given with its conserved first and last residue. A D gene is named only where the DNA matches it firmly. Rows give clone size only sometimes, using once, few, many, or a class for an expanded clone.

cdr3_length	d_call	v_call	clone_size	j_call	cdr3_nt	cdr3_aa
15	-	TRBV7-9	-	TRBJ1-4	TGTGCCAGCAGCTTCGGTTCCACAACTAATGAAAAACTGTTTTTT	CASSFGSTTNEKLFF
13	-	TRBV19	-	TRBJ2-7	TGTGCCACCAGCCGGGACGGAGCCTACGAGCAGTACTTC	CATSRDGAYEQYF
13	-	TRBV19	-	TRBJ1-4	TGTGCCAGTAGTATAACCGGGAATGAAAAACTGTTTTTT	CASSITGNEKLFF
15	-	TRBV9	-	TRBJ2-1	TGTGCCAGCAGCGTAGCTGGAAGCTACTACAATGAGCAGTTCTTC	CASSVAGSYYNEQFF
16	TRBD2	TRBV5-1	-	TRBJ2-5	TGCGCCAGCAGCTTGAAGAGGTCTAGCGGACGGGAGACCCAGTACTTC	CASSLKRSSGRETQYF
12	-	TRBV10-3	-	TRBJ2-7	TGTGCCGTACATGGGGATTCCTACGAGCAGTACTTC	CAVHGDSYEQYF
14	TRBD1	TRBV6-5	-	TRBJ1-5	TGTGCCAGCAGGGGGACAGGCGCGGGTCAGCCCCAGCATTTT	CASRGTGAGQPQHF
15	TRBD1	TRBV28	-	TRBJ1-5	TGTGCCAGCAGTTCCACGGGACAGGGGAACCAGCCCCAGCATTTT	CASSSTGQGNQPQHF
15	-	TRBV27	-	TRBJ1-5	TGTGCCAGCAGTAGACTGGGATTTAGCAATCAGCCCCAGCATTTT	CASSRLGFSNQPQHF
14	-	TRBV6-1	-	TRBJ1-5	TGTGCCAGCAGTGACAGGGAGAACAATCAGCCCCAGCATTTT	CASSDRENNQPQHF
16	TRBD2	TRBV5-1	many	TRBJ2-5	TGCGCCAGCAGCTTGGAGCCTAGCGGGGGAGAAGAGACCCAGTACTTC	CASSLEPSGGEETQYF
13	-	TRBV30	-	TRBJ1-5	TGTGCCTGGAGTCCACAAGGAGATCAGCCCCAGCATTTT	CAWSPQGDQPQHF
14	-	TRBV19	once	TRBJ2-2	TGTGCCAGTAGTAGGGGTATGGGTACCGGGGAGCTGTTTTTT	CASSRGMGTGELFF
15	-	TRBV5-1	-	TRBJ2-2	TGCGCCAGCAGCTTGGGGACAACGGGCACCGGGGAGCTGTTTTTT	CASSLGTTGTGELFF
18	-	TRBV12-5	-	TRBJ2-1	TGTGCTAGTGGTTTGCCGCCGGCCCGGATTCGCTCCTACAATGAGCAGTTCTTC	CASGLPPARIRSYNEQFF
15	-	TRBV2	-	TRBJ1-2	TGTGCCAGCAGTGAAGCTTTTCGCTCAACGGGGGGCTACACCTTC	CASSEAFRSTGGYTF
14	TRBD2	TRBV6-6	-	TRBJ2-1	TGTGCCAGCAGGAGACTAGCGGGGTACAATGAGCAGTTCTTC	CASRRLAGYNEQFF
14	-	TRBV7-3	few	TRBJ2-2	TGTGCCAGCAGCTTAAGGGGGAAGAGCGGGGAGCTGTTTTTT	CASSLRGKSGELFF
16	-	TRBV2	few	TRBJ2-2	TGTGCCAGCAGTGACGGGCTAGCGATAAACACCGGGGAGCTGTTTTTT	CASSDGLAINTGELFF
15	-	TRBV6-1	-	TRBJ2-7	TGTGCCAGCAGTGCATACCGAGGTCAGAACTACGAGCAGTACTTC	CASSAYRGQNYEQYF
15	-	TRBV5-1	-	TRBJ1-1	TGCGCCAGCAGCTTCACAGGGAATCTGAACACTGAAGCTTTCTTT	CASSFTGNLNTEAFF
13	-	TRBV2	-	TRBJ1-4	TGTGCCAGCGCCGTGTGGCCCATGAAAAAACTGTTTTTT	CASAVWPMKKLFF
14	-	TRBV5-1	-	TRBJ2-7	TGCGCCAGCAGCCCGGAAGGTTTGCCCTACGAGCAGTACTTC	CASSPEGLPYEQYF
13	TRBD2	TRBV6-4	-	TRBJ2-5	TGTGCCAGCGCCGGGACTAGCCCCTCAACCCAGTACTTC	CASAGTSPSTQYF
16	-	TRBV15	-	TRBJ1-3	TGTGCCACCAGCAGAGGGGTCCATAGCTCTGGAAACACCATATATTTT	CATSRGVHSSGNTIYF
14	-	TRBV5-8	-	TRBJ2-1	TGTGCCAGCAGCTTGGGCGACACTTACAATGAGCAGTTCTTC	CASSLGDTYNEQFF
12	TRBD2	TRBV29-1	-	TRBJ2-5	TGCAGCGTTGAAGTAGCGGGCCGCCCCCAGTACTTC	CSVEVAGRPQYF
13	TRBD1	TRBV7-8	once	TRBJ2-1	TGTGCCAGCAGCGTAAGGACAGGTAATGAGCAGTTCTTC	CASSVRTGNEQFF
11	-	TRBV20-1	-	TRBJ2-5	TGCAGTGCTACAGGGTGGGAGACCCAGTACTTC	CSATGWETQYF
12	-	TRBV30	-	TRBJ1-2	TGTGCCTGGAGTAGAGAGAACTATGGCTACACCTTC	CAWSRENYGYTF
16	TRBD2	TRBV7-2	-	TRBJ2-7	TGTGCCAGCAGCTTAGCGGGCGGGGGTAGCTCCTACGAGCAGTACTTC	CASSLAGGGSSYEQYF
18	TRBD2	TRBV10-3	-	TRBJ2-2	TGTGCCATCAGTGTCGGCGTAGCGGGAGGCTCGAACACCGGGGAGCTGTTTTTT	CAISVGVAGGSNTGELFF
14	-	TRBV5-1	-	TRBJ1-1	TGCGCCAGCAGCCGACAGGATTTGAACACTGAAGCTTTCTTT	CASSRQDLNTEAFF
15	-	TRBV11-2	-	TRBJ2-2	TGTGCCAGCAGCCCTGTCGCCGACTTCACCGGGGAGCTGTTTTTT	CASSPVADFTGELFF
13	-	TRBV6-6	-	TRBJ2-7	TGTGCCAGCAGTTACATGGCCTCCTACGAGCAGTACTTC	CASSYMASYEQYF
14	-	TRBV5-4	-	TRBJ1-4	TGTGCCAGCAGCTTGTACGGGGGGAGGGAAAAACTGTTTTTT	CASSLYGGREKLFF
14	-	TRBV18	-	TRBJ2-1	TGTGCCAGCTCACCAGCGGGGGCGGGCGGAGTGAAGTTCTTC	CASSPAGAGGVKFF
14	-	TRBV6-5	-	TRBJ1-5	TGTGCCAGCAGTTACTCAGCCAGTAATCAGCCCCAGCATTTT	CASSYSASNQPQHF
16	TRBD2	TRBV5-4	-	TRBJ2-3	TGTGCCAGCAGCTGGGGAAGCGGGAGGGGAACAGATACGCAGTATTTT	CASSWGSGRGTDTQYF
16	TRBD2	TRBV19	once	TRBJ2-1	TGTGCCAGTAGTCCAACTAGCGGGAGAGGTTTCAATGAGCAGTTCTTC	CASSPTSGRGFNEQFF
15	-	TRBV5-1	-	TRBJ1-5	TGCGCCAGCAGCCCCACGGGCCACAGCAATCAGCCCCAGCATTTT	CASSPTGHSNQPQHF
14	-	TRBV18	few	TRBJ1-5	TGTGCCAGCTCACCAGGACTAGTTAACCAGCCCCAGCATTTT	CASSPGLVNQPQHF
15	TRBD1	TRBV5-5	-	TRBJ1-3	TGTGCCAGCAGCTCGACAGGGATCTTGGGAAACACCATATATTTT	CASSSTGILGNTIYF
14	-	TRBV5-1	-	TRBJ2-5	TGCGCCAGCAGCGCCGGACTAACTCAAGAGACCCAGTACTTC	CASSAGLTQETQYF
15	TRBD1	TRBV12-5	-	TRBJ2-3	TGTGCTAGTGGTTTGTCAACACAGGGGAGCGTGACGCAGTATTTT	CASGLSTQGSVTQYF
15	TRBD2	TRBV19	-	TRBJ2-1	TGTGCCAGTAGTGCTCGGACTAGAGTTGGCAATGAGCAGTTCTTC	CASSARTRVGNEQFF
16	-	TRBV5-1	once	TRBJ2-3	TGCGCCAGCAGCCAAGAACAGAGACGTAGCACAGATACGCAGTATTTT	CASSQEQRRSTDTQYF
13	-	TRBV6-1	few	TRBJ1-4	TGTGCCAGCAAAAGGGATTCGGGTGAAAAACTGTTTTTT	CASKRDSGEKLFF
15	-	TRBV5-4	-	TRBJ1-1	TGTGCCAGCAGCGGTAATCGAGCAGTGAACACTGAAGCTTTCTTT	CASSGNRAVNTEAFF
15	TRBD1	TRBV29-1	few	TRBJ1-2	TGCAGCGTTGAAGAGGGCCGGACAGGGAACTATGGCTACACCTTC	CSVEEGRTGNYGYTF
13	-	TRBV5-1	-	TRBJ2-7	TGCGCCAGCAGCTTGGGGGTAGTCAACGAGCAGTACTTC	CASSLGVVNEQYF
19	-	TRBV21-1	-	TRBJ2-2	TGTGCCAGCAGAATCCCGGACGGGAGGGGAGGAACGAACACCGGGGAGCTGTTTTTT	CASRIPDGRGGTNTGELFF
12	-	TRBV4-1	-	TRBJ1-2	TGCGCCAGCAGCCAAGGGCGTAATGGCTACACCTTC	CASSQGRNGYTF
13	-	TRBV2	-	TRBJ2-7	TGTGCCAGCAGCGCCCAGCTGTCCTACGAGCAGTACTTC	CASSAQLSYEQYF
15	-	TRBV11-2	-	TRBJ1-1	TGTGCCAGCAGCTTAGCGGCGGGGCGAGACACTGAAGCTTTCTTT	CASSLAAGRDTEAFF
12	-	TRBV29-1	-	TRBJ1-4	TGCAGCGTTTTGGACCCGGGTGAAAAACTGTTTTTT	CSVLDPGEKLFF